The sequence of this T cell receptor (beta chain) was determined in a study of blood T cell repertoires in COVID-19. Study-wide context: Specimens from acute and convalescent COVID-19 originated in the United States, Italy and Spain. PBMCs, B-cell-depleted T cells, or T cells provided the cDNA or gDNA that made up the material.

The CDR3 contains 14 residues. Trimming took 4 bases from V and 2 from J, leaving 12 bases between them. Germline loops: CDR1 MDHEN, CDR2 SYDVKM. This clone was seen once. The authors' processing: Amplification of reference gene primers provided the estimated nucleated cell counts. TCRdb keeps only in-frame clones here, not all; method: immunoSEQ multiplex PCR. V and J calls and clone size follow that table, whereas D and trimming were derived from the DNA. In the table there are about 90,000 clones, approximately 83% of which are singletons. This clonotype was sampled from a woman of 80 years or more with active or convalescent COVID-19. The chain couples TRBV28 to TRBJ2-7; D is possibly TRBD1 (6 bases). What was sequenced was peripheral blood. The CDR3 DNA is TGTGCCAGCAGTTATTCGACAGGACCCTACGAGCAGTACTTC. It yields the protein CASSYSTGPYEQYF.